This T cell receptor (beta chain) was retrieved from a study of CD8 T cells in Susac syndrome (dated by TCRdb to the late 2010s). General notes on the study: The study used repertoire sequencing to test whether antigen drove CD8+ T cell activation and differentiation in Susac syndrome. The clonality of the CD8+ T cell repertoire was compared across 12 healthy donors, roughly 14 Susac syndrome patients and under 18 multiple sclerosis patients. The full study reports these points: The TCR sequencing and HLA analysis was acknowledged to have included a relatively small number of individuals.

To note about this clonotype: Its binding antigen is unknown. No quality values exist for individual bases; no much larger clone is one base distant.

V is clipped by 0 bases and J by 4 bases, and the sequence between their germline boundaries is 12 bases long. From a lookup of the germline V gene (reference sequence), CDR1 and CDR2 are MNHEY and SMNVEV. Reading from cysteine to phenylalanine, the CDR3 counts 15 amino acids. Only the CDR3 DNA stays, 45 bases, in frame from base 1. RNA was extracted with the RNeasy kit and about 0.5 to 1 ug was reverse transcribed using random hexamers. TCR beta CDR3 regions were amplified with the immunoSEQ multiplex PCR assay covering 54 Vbeta and 13 Jbeta segments. PCR amplification bias was corrected using a synthetic template baseline for primer optimization and computational correction. In the source study's methods: Reads were assigned to V, D and J genes according to IMGT and analyzed in immunoSEQ Analyzer, with only productive sequences retained. Clonality was calculated as one minus the Shannon entropy normalized by log2 of the number of productive unique sequences. For each patient and control, public and private clones were evaluated within the 100 most prevalent clones. Susac-specific clones were defined as absent from healthy and MS cohorts, 800 to 1,200 published viral clones and other ImmuneACCESS disease sequences. In-frame beta chains were kept once TCRdb had trimmed the public reads at Q25 with fastp and called clones with MiXCR. Rows merge per CDR3 protein into single entries with the most common DNA and genes. These V and J calls derive from TCRdb rather than the authors' analysis. This sample gives 70,000 or so distinct CDR3 sequences in total; approximately 95% of them show up just once. The ten most abundant clones make up about 0.22% of the sample.

Peripheral blood CD8+ and CD4+ T cells from healthy donors, Susac syndrome patients and multiple sclerosis patients were profiled using high-throughput TCR beta sequencing. Healthy donors were age- and sex-matched controls. Bulk CD8+ and CD4+ T cells were purified by magnetic negative isolation, while CD8+ TEMRA cells were enriched using FACS. Blood was collected in EDTA tubes and processed within 24 hours, with PBMCs isolated through density gradient centrifugation. PBMCs destined for TCR sequencing were cryopreserved in liquid nitrogen and later thawed in a 37 °C water bath. The sorted or isolated CD4+, CD8+ and CD8+ TEMRA cells had a purity of 90% or higher.

This receptor was identified in a human donor in good health. Sequenced sample: CD8+ T cells from PBMCs. The receptor chain draws on TRBV27 and TRBJ1-1; the D gene cannot be resolved reliably. The CDR3 in this case is CASSLSSTLGTEAFF. In nucleotide form, the sequence is TGTGCCAGCAGTTTATCGAGCACTCTGGGCACTGAAGCTTTCTTT.